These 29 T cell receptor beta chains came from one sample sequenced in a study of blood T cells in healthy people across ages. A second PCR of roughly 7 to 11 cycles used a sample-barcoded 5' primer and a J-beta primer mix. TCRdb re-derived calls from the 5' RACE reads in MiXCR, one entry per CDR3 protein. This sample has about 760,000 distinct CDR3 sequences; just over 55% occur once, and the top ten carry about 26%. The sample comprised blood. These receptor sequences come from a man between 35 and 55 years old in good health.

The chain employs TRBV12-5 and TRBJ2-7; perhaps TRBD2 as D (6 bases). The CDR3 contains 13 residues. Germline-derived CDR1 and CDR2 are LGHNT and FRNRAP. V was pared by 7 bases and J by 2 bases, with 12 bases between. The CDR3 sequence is CASDRDSAYEQYF. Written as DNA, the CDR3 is TGTGCTAGTGACCGGGACTCCGCCTACGAGCAGTACTTC.

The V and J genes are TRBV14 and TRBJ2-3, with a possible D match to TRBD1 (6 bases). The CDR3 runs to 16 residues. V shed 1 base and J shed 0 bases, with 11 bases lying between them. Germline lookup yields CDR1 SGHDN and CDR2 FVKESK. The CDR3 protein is CASSQVHRVSTDTQYF. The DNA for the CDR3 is TGTGCCAGCAGCCAAGTCCACAGGGTTAGCACAGATACGCAGTATTTT.

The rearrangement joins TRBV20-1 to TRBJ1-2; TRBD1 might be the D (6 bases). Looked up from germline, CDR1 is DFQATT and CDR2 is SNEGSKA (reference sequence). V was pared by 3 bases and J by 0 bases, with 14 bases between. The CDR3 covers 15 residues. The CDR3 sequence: CSARNREAANYGYTF. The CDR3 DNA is TGCAGTGCTAGGAACAGGGAAGCAGCTAACTATGGCTACACCTTC.

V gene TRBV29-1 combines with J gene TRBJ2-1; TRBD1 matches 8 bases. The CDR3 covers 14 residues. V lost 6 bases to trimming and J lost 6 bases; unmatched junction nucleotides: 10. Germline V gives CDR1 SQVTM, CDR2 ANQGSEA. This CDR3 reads CSVDRTGIFNEQFF. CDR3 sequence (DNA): TGCAGCGTGGACCGGACAGGGATTTTCAATGAGCAGTTCTTC.

The CDR3 coding sequence is TGTGCCAGCAGGGGGAGTCGGGAGACCCAGTACTTC. Residues: CASRGSRETQYF. The rearrangement joins TRBV2 to TRBJ2-5, with D tentatively TRBD2 (5 bases). The CDR3 length is 12 residues. V shed 6 bases and J shed 5 bases, with 10 bases lying between them. Germline V gene lookup returns CDR1 SNHLY and CDR2 FYNNEI.

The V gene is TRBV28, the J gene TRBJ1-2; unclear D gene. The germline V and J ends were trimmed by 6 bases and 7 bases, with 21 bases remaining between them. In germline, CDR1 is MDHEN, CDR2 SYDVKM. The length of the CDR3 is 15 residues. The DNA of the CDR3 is TGTGCCAGCAGCTCCTTTGCATCGCAGCCCTCTGGCTACACCTTC. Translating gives CASSSFASQPSGYTF.

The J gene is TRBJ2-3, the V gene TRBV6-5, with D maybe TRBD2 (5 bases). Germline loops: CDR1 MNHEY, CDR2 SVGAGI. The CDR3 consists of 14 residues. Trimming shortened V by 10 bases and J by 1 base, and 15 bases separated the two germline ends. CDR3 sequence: CATLLAGGTDTQYF. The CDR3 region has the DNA TGTGCCACCCTCCTAGCTGGGGGCACAGATACGCAGTATTTT.

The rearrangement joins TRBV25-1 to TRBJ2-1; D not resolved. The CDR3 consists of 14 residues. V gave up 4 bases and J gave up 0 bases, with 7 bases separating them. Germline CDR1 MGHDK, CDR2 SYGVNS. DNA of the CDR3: TGTGCCAGCAGTGGGGCACGCTCCTACAATGAGCAGTTCTTC. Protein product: CASSGARSYNEQFF.

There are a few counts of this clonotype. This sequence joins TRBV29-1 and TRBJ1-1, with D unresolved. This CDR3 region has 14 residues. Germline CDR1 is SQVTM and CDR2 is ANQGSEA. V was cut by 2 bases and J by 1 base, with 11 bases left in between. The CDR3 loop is CSVEMVSTNTEAFF. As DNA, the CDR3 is TGCAGCGTTGAAATGGTCAGCACGAACACTGAAGCTTTCTTT.

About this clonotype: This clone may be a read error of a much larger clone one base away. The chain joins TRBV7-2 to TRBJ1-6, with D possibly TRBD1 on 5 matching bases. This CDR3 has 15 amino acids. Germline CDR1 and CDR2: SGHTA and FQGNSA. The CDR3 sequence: CASSLEQGYDSPLHF. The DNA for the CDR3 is TGTGCCAGCAGCTTAGAGCAGGGCTATGATTCACCCCTCCACTTT.

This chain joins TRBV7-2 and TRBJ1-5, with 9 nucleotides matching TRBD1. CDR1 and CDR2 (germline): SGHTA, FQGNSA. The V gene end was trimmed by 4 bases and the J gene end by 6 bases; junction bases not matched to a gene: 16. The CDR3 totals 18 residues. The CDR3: CASSSDLIGTGSFQPQHF. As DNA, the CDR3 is TGTGCCAGCAGCTCAGACTTGATCGGGACAGGGTCCTTTCAGCCCCAGCATTTT. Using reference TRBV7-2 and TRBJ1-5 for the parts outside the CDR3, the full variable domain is GAGVSQSPSNKVTEKGKDVELRCDPISGHTALYWYRQSLGQGLEFLIYFQGNSAPDKSGLPSDRFSAERTGGSVSTLTIQRTQQEDSAVYLCASSSDLIGTGSFQPQHFGDGTRLSIL.

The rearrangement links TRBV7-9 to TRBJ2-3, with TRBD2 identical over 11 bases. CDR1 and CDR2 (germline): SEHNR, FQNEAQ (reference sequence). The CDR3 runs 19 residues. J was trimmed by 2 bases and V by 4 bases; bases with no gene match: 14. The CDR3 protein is CASSSYIGTSGSFTDTQYF. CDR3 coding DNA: TGTGCCAGCAGCTCGTACATAGGGACTAGCGGCTCTTTCACAGATACGCAGTATTTT.

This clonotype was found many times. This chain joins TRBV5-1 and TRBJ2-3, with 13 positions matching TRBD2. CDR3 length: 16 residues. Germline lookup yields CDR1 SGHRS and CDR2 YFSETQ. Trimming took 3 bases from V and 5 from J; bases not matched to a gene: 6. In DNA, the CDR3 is TGCGCCAGCAGCTCACTAGCGGGGGGGCAAGGAGATACGCAGTATTTT. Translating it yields CASSSLAGGQGDTQYF.

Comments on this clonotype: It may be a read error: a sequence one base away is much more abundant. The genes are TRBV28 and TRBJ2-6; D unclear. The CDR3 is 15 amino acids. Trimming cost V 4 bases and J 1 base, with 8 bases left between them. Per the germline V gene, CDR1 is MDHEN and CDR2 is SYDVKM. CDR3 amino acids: CASSSMVSGANVLTF. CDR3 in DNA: TGTGCCAGCAGTTCAATGGTGTCTGGGGCCAACGTCCTGACTTTC.

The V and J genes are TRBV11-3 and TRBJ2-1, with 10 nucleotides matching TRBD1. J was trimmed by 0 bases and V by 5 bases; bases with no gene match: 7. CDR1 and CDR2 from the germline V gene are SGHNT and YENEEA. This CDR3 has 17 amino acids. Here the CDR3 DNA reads TGTGCCAGCAGCACGGGACAGGGGATGAGCTCCTACAATGAGCAGTTCTTC. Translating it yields CASSTGQGMSSYNEQFF.

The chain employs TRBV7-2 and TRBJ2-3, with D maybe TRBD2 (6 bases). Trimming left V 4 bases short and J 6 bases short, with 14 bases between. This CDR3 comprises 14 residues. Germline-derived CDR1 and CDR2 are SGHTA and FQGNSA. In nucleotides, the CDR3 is TGTGCCAGCAGCTCGCAGACTAGTTTTGATACGCAGTATTTT. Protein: CASSSQTSFDTQYF.

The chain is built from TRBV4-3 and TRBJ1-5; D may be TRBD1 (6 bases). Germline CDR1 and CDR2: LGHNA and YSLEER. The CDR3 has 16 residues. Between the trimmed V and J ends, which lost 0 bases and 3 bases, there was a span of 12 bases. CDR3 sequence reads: CASSQDHTGINQPQHF. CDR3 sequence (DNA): TGCGCCAGCAGCCAAGATCATACAGGGATCAATCAGCCCCAGCATTTT.

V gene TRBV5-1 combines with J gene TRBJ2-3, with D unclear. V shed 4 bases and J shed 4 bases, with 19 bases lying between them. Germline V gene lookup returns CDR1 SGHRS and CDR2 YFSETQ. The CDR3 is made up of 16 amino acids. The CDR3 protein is CASSKKDRYGADTQYF. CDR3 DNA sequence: TGCGCCAGCAGCAAAAAAGACCGGTATGGGGCAGATACGCAGTATTTT.

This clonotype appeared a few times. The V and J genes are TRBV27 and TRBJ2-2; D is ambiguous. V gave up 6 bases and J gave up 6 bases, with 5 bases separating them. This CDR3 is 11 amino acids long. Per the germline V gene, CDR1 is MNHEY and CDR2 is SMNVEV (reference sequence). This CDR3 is CASRLAGELFF. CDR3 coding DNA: TGTGCCAGCAGACTGGCCGGGGAGCTGTTTTTT.

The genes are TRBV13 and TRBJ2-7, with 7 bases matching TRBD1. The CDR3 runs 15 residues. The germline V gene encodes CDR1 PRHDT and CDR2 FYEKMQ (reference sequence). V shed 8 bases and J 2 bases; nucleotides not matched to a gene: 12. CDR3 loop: CASGSQGQLTYEQYF. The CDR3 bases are TGTGCCAGCGGCTCACAGGGACAGCTAACCTACGAGCAGTACTTC.

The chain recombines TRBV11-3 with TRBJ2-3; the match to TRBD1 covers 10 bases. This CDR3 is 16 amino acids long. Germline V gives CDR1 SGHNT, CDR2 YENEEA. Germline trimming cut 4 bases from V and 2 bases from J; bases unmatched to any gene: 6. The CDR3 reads CASSSAGQGYTDTQYF. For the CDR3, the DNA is TGTGCCAGCAGCTCTGCGGGACAGGGGTACACAGATACGCAGTATTTT.

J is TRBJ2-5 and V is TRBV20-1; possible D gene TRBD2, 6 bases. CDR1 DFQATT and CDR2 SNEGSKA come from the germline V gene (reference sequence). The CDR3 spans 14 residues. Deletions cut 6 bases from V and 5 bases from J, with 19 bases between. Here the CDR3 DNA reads TGCAGTGCAGCGTCGGTGATTGGGGGGGAGACCCAGTACTTC. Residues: CSAASVIGGETQYF.

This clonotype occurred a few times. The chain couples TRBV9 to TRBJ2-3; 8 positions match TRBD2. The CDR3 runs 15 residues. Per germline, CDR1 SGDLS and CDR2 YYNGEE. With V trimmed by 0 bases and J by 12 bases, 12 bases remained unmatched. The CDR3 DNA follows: TGTGCCAGCAGCGTAGAGAGCGGGGGCCCCCTCTCACAGTATTTT. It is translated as CASSVESGGPLSQYF.

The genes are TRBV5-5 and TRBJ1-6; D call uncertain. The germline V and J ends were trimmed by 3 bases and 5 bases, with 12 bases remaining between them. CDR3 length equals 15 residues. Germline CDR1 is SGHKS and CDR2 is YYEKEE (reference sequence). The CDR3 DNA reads TGTGCCAGCAGCTCTACGGACTCTAATAATTCACCCCTCCACTTT. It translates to CASSSTDSNNSPLHF.

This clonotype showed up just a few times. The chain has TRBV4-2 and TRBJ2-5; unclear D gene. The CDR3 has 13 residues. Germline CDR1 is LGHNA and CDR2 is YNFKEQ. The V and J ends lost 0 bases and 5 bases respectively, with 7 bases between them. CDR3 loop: CASSQDPRETQYF. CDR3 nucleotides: TGTGCCAGCAGCCAAGATCCGCGGGAGACCCAGTACTTC.

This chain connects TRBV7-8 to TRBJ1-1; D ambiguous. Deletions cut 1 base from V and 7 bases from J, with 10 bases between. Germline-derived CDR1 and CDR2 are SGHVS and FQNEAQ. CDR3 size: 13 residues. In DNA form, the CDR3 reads TGTGCCAGCAGCTTAGAACGGAGAGATGAAGCTTTCTTT. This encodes CASSLERRDEAFF.

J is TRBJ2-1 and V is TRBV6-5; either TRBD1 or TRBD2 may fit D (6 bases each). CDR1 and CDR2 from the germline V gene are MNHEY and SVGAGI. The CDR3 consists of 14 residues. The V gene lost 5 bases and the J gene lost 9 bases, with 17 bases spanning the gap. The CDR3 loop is CASSIYDRRGEQFF. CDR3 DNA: TGTGCCAGCAGTATTTACGACAGGCGGGGTGAGCAGTTCTTC.

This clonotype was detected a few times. DNA for the CDR3: TGTGCCAGCAGCACGCTGCCGGGACTGGGAGAGCAGTACTTC. This translates into CASSTLPGLGEQYF. The chain uses TRBV6-5 and TRBJ2-7, with a possible D match to TRBD2 (6 bases). The CDR3 has 14 residues. Germline V CDR1 and CDR2: MNHEY, SVGAGI. Between the trimmed V and J ends, which lost 6 bases and 7 bases, there was a span of 19 bases.

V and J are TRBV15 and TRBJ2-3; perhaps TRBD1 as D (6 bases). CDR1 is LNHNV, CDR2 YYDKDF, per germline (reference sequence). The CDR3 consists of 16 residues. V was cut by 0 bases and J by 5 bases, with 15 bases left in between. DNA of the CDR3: TGTGCCACCAGCAGAGATTTGGCAGGGGCTGGAGATACGCAGTATTTT. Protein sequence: CATSRDLAGAGDTQYF.